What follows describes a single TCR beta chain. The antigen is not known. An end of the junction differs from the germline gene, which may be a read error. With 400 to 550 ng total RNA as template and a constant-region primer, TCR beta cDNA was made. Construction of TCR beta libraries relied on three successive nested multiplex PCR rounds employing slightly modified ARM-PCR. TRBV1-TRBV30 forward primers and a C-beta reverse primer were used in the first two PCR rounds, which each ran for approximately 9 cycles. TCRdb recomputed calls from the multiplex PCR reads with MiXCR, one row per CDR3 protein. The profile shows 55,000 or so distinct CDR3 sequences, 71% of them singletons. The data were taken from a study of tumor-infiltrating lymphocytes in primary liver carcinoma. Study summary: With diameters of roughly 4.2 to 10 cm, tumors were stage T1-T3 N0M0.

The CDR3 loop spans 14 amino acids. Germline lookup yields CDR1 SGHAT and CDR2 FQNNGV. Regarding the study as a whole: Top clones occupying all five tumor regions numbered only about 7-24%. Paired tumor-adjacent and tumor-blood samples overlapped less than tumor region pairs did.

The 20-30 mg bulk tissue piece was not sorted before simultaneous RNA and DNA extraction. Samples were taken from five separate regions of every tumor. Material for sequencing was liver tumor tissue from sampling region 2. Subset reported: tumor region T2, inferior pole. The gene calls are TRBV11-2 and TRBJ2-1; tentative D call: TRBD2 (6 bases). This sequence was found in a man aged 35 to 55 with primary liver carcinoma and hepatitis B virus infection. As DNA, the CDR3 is TGTGTCAGCAGCTTGAGGGAGGTTTACAATGAGCAGTTCTTC. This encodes CVSSLREVYNEQFF.